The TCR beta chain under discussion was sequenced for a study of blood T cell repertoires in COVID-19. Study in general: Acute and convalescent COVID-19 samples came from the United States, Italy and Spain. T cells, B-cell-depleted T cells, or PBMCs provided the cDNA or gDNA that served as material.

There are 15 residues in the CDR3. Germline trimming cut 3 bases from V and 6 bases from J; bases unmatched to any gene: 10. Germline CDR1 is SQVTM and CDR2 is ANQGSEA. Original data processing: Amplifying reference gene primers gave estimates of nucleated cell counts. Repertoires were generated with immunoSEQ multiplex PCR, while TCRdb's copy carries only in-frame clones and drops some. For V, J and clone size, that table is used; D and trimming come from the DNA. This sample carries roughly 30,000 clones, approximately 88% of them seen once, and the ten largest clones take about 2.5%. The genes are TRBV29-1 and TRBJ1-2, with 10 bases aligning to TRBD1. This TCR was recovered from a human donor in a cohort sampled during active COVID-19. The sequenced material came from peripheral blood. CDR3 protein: CSVEMFSGTGDGYTF. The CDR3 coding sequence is TGCAGCGTTGAGATGTTTTCCGGGACAGGGGATGGCTACACCTTC. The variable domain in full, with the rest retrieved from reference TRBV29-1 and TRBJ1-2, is SAVISQKPSRDICQRGTSLTIQCQVDSQVTMMFWYRQQPGQSLTLIATANQGSEATYESGFVIDKFPISRPNLTFSTLTVSNMSPEDSSIYLCSVEMFSGTGDGYTFGSGTRLTVV.